The rows below give T cell receptor beta chains drawn from one sample of a study of CXCR3-negative and CXCR3-positive naive CD8 T cells. TCRdb reanalyzed the 5' RACE reads, giving one entry per CDR3 protein sequence and no DNA. This sample's clone table lists 55,000 to 70,000 distinct CDR3 sequences. The sample was memory CD8+ T cells from blood. Receptors originate from a human donor in good health. Some clones in this sample may be carry-over from other donors' samples. Each CDR3 is given with its conserved first and last residue.

j_call: TRBJ2-3
cdr3_length: 15
v_call: TRBV2
cdr3_aa: CASSEVDRVEDTQYF

j_call: TRBJ2-7
cdr3_length: 15
v_call: TRBV28
cdr3_aa: CASTPQTNIIYEQYF

j_call: TRBJ1-1
cdr3_length: 14
v_call: TRBV5-1
cdr3_aa: CASSFFPGGLEAFF

j_call: TRBJ2-3
cdr3_length: 17
v_call: TRBV12-3/TRBV12-4
cdr3_aa: CASSLAYGGTKADTQYF

j_call: TRBJ2-1
cdr3_length: 13
v_call: TRBV29-1
cdr3_aa: CSGTRVIDNEQFF

j_call: TRBJ2-7
cdr3_length: 16
v_call: TRBV6-6
cdr3_aa: CASSYLFSGGSYEQYF

j_call: TRBJ1-1
cdr3_length: 12
v_call: TRBV5-1
cdr3_aa: CASGGLNTEAFF

j_call: TRBJ2-1
cdr3_length: 12
v_call: TRBV12-3/TRBV12-4
cdr3_aa: CASSGRGLEQFF

j_call: TRBJ2-3
cdr3_length: 16
v_call: TRBV7-3
cdr3_aa: CASSFLEGASTDTQYF

j_call: TRBJ2-2
cdr3_length: 15
v_call: TRBV4-2
cdr3_aa: CASSQGGMDTGELFF

j_call: TRBJ2-1
cdr3_length: 14
v_call: TRBV5-5
cdr3_aa: CASSSSGRGNEQFF

j_call: TRBJ1-6
cdr3_length: 15
v_call: TRBV3-1
cdr3_aa: CASSQEGRANSPLHF

j_call: TRBJ1-4
cdr3_length: 17
v_call: TRBV28
cdr3_aa: CASSYGQGRVGNEKLFF

j_call: TRBJ2-7
cdr3_length: 14
v_call: TRBV11-2
cdr3_aa: CASSPASGYYEQYF

j_call: TRBJ2-5
cdr3_length: 13
v_call: TRBV29-1
cdr3_aa: CSVWTGQGETQYF

j_call: TRBJ2-1
cdr3_length: 16
v_call: TRBV12-3/TRBV12-4
cdr3_aa: CASSSHLAGVGNEQFF

j_call: TRBJ2-1
cdr3_length: 17
v_call: TRBV3-1
cdr3_aa: CASSQDLPGIAYNEQFF

j_call: TRBJ2-1
cdr3_length: 19
v_call: TRBV29-1
cdr3_aa: CSSVFQGANDFSSYNEQFF

j_call: TRBJ1-2
cdr3_length: 12
v_call: TRBV29-1
cdr3_aa: CSIPDGLYGYTF

j_call: TRBJ2-7
cdr3_length: 16
v_call: TRBV20-1
cdr3_aa: CSASPGRGVSAYEQYF

j_call: TRBJ1-5
cdr3_length: 15
v_call: TRBV11-2
cdr3_aa: CASSLNPDSNQPQHF